Here is one T cell receptor (beta chain) with its context. Its antigen is unidentified. The CDR3 covers 13 residues. V was trimmed by 2 bases and J by 4 bases, leaving 9 bases between them. Germline loops: CDR1 SGHTS, CDR2 YDEGEE. The sample is drawn from a study of cytomegalovirus exposure and HLA in healthy donors. Study-level findings and limits: After further analysis at a later stage, 16,951 TCR beta sequences were associated with HLA alleles at 0.05 false discovery rate.

Regarding donors, all were healthy bone marrow donors. With 60 Vbeta and 13 Jbeta primers, the PCR was carried out. The data were produced by immunoSEQ multiplex PCR, yet TCRdb's version contains in-frame clones alone and is incomplete. The sample has about 200,000 clones, roughly 85% seen once. This sequence was found in a woman younger than 45 in good health and CMV-seropositive. Input material: PBMCs. V is TRBV5-8 and J is TRBJ1-2; D is undetermined. CDR3 coding DNA: TGTGCCAGCAGCTTACGGACTGGCTATGGCTACACCTTC. Its protein product is CASSLRTGYGYTF.